This T cell receptor (beta chain) was retrieved from a study of T-cell reconstitution after alpha-beta-depleted transplantation in children. This clonotype showed up just a few times. TCRbeta library preparation incorporated unique molecular identifiers. MiXCR was run by TCRdb on the PCR reads, yielding one entry per CDR3 protein. The table records about 610,000 distinct CDR3 sequences, about 11% of them present only once. CDR1 and CDR2 from the germline V gene are DFQATT and SNEGSKA (reference sequence). The germline V and J ends were trimmed by 2 bases and 4 bases, with 21 bases remaining between them. This CDR3 is built from 16 residues.

The receptor comes from a human donor who donated a stem cell graft to a child with acute myeloid leukemia. This sequence joins TRBV20-1 and TRBJ2-7; a weak D match, TRBD2 (6 bases). Material: PBMCs from the stem cell graft donor, obtained from the stem cell graft. CDR3 nucleotides: TGCAGTGCTAGACCCTGGAGGGGACCCGCCCTATACGAGCAGTACTTC. It encodes CSARPWRGPALYEQYF.